In its sample, the clone carrying this T cell receptor (beta chain) was seen a few times. Its target is unknown. Germline V CDR1 and CDR2: SNHLY, FYNNEI. Trimming shortened V by 9 bases and J by 3 bases, and 15 bases separated the two germline ends. The CDR3 is made up of 14 amino acids. These data belong to a study of beta chain features in type 1 diabetes. General study findings and limits: For type 1 diabetes patients, VDJ junctions showed fewer insertions and more deletions.

The sequenced template was cDNA made from the entire isolated RNA. Sequencing of naive, central memory and regulatory T cell samples gave an average of roughly 3.5 million reads. The assay was immunoSEQ multiplex PCR, and TCRdb's table has in-frame clones only and misses some. Of nearly 250,000 clones listed, roughly 15% were seen once; the top ten hold about 0.024%. Source material: naive CD4+ T cells from blood. This sequence was found in a woman in her forties in good health. This rearrangement joins TRBV2 to TRBJ2-1; possible D gene TRBD1, 6 bases. CDR3 sequence (DNA): TGTGCCAGTAATAGACAGGTTGTCTACAATGAGCAGTTCTTC. It yields the protein CASNRQVVYNEQFF.